This T cell receptor beta chain was sequenced in a study of cytomegalovirus exposure and HLA in healthy donors. Primers included in the PCR were 60 Vbeta and 13 Jbeta primers. Some clones are missing from TCRdb's copy, which holds only in-frame ones; the method was immunoSEQ multiplex PCR. The table records about 170,000 clones, roughly three quarters of them present only once. The TCR was taken from a man between 40 and 49 years old in good health and CMV-seropositive. What was sequenced was PBMCs.

The CDR3 region is CASSLTREPDTQYF. The CDR3 DNA reads TGCGCCAGCAGCCTCACCCGAGAACCAGATACGCAGTATTTT. This chain joins TRBV4-3 and TRBJ2-3, with D uncertain. Trimming removed 4 bases at V and 4 bases at J, with 12 bases between. Germline V gene lookup returns CDR1 LGHNA and CDR2 YSLEER. The CDR3 consists of 14 residues.